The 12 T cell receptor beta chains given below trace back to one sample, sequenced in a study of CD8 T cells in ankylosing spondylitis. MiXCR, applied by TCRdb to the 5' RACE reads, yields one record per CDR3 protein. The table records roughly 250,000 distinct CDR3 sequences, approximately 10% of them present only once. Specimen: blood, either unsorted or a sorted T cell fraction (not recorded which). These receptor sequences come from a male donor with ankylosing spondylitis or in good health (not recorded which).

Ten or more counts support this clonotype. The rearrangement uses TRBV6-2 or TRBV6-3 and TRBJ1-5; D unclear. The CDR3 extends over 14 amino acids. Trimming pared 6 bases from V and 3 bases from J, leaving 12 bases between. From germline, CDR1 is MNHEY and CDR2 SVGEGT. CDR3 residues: CASRKTNYNQPQHF. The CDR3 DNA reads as TGTGCCAGCAGAAAAACTAATTACAATCAGCCCCAGCATTTT.

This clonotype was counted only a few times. Written as DNA, the CDR3 is TGCGCCAGCAGCCAAGGGGTAGCGGGGAGGGGGTTCTTC. It yields the protein CASSQGVAGRGFF. V usage is TRBV4-1 and J usage is TRBJ2-1; 8 bases map to TRBD2. Germline V gives CDR1 MGHRA, CDR2 YSYEKL. CDR3 size: 13 residues. The J segment lost 15 bases and the V segment lost 1 base, leaving 8 bases of the junction unmatched.

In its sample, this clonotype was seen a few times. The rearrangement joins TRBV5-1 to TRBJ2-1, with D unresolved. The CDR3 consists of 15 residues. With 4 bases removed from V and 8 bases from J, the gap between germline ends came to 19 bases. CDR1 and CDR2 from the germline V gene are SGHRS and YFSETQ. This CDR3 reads CASSPPNTPSDEQFF. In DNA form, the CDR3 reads TGCGCCAGCAGCCCCCCTAATACCCCGAGCGATGAGCAGTTCTTC.

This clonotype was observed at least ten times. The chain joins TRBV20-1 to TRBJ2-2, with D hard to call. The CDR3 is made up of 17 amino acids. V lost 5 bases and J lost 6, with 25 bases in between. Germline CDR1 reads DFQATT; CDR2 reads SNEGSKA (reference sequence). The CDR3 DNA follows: TGCAGTGCTTCTCCCCGATTACTACCTTCGGGCCCCGGGGAGCTGTTTTTT. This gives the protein CSASPRLLPSGPGELFF.

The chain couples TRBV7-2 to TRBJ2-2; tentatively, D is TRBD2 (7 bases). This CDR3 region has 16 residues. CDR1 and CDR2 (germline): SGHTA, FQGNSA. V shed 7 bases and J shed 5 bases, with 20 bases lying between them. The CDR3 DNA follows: TGTGCCAGCATTCAGGGGCTAGCGGACCTAACCGGGGAGCTGTTTTTT. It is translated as CASIQGLADLTGELFF.

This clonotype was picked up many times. For the CDR3, the DNA is TGTGCCAGCAGCTTGTCAGGGTTAGGTCAGCCCCAGCATTTT. Encoded protein: CASSLSGLGQPQHF. The rearrangement links TRBV5-6 to TRBJ1-5; the D gene is possibly TRBD1 (5 bases). V was shortened by 1 base and J by 6 bases, with 11 bases between the two germline ends. CDR3 length equals 14 residues. The germline V gene has CDR1 SGHDT and CDR2 YYEEEE.

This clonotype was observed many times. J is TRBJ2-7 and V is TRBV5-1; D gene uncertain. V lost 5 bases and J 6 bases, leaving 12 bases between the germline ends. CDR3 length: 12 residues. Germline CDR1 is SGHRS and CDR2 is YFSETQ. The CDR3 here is CASSITAGEQYF. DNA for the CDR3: TGCGCCAGCAGTATAACGGCAGGCGAGCAGTACTTC.

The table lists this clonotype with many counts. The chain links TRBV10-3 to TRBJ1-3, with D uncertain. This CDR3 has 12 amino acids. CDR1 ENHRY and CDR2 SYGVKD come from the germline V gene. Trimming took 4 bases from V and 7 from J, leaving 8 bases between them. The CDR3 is CAISGLGNTIYF. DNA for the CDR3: TGTGCCATCAGTGGATTGGGGAACACCATATATTTT.

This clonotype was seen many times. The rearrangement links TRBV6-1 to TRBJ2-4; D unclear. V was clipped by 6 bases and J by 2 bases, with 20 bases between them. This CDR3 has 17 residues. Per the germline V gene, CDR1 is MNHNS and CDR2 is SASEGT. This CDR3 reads CASSHKERHPSKNIQYF. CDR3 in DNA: TGTGCCAGCAGCCACAAAGAGCGCCATCCCTCCAAAAACATTCAGTACTTC.

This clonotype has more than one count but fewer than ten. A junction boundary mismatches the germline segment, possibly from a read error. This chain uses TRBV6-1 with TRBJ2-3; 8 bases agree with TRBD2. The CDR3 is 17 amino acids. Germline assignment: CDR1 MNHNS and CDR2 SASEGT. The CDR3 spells CASSEGLGGAGTDTQYF. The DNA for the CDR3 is TGTGCCAGCAGCGAAGGGCTCGGGGGGGCCGGCACAGATACGCAGTATTTT.

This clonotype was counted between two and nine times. CDR3 in amino acids: CATSSPQILAATDTQYF. DNA of the CDR3: TGTGCCACCAGCTCCCCCCAGATATTAGCGGCCACAGATACGCAGTATTTT. The V and J genes are TRBV15 and TRBJ2-3; a possible D gene is TRBD2 (6 bases). V lost 5 bases to trimming and J lost 2 bases, with 20 bases between them. CDR1 LNHNV and CDR2 YYDKDF come from the germline V gene (reference sequence). This CDR3 spans 17 amino acids. Full variable domain (rest looked up from reference TRBV15 and TRBJ2-3): DAMVIQNPRYQVTQFGKPVTLSCSQTLNHNVMYWYQQKSSQAPKLLFHYYDKDFNNEADTPDNFQSRRPNTSFCFLDIRSPGLGDTAMYLCATSSPQILAATDTQYFGPGTRLTVL.

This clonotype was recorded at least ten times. Written as DNA, the CDR3 is TGCGCCAGCAGCTTGGCAACAGCTAACTATGGCTACACCTTC. This sequence encodes CASSLATANYGYTF. This chain uses TRBV5-1 with TRBJ1-2; no clear D gene. Trimming removed 0 bases at V and 0 bases at J, with 6 bases between. Germline CDR1 SGHRS, CDR2 YFSETQ. The CDR3 runs 14 residues.